This T cell receptor beta chain was documented in a study of vaccination and CD4 T cells after COVID-19. Study details: Cellular stimulation was performed using overlapping spike peptides derived from SARS-CoV-2, HCoV-NL63, HCoV-OC43 and HCoV-229E.

The treatment is: roughly nine-day PBMC culture with coronavirus spike peptide pools or control peptides (ViraFEST assay). Cultured CD4+ T-cell DNA underwent Oncomine TCR Beta short-read sequencing. Researchers extracted genomic DNA from CD4+ T cells that had been cultured. Each CDR3 protein gets one entry after TCRdb re-called the PCR reads with MiXCR. The sample lists tens of thousands of distinct CDR3 sequences; about 54% were seen once. As concerns this clonotype: What it recognizes is unknown. The junction shows a germline mismatch at one end, possibly a read error.

CDR3 size: 13 residues. The sequence was obtained from a human donor who had recovered from COVID-19. The sequencing input was CD4+ T cells from blood, cultured in vitro. The chain couples TRBV5-3 to TRBJ2-1, with 7 bases that match TRBD2. TRBV5-3 is an ORF for which the function is uncertain. CDR3 protein: CASSLVVGGEQFF. CDR3 DNA: TGTGCCAGCAGCTTGGTCGTGGGAGGGGAGCAGTTCTTC.